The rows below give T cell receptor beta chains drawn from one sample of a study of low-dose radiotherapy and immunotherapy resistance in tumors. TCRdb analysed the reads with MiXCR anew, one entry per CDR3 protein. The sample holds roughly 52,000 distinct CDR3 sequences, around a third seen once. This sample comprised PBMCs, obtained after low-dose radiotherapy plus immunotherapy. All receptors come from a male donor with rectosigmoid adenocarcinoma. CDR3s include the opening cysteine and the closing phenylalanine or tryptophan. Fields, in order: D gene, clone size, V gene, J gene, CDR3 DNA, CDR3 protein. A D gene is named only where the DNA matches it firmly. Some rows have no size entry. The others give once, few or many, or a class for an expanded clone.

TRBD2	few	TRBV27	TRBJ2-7	TGTGCCAGCAGTCGACAAGGGCTAGCGGGAGGGCTAGACTACGAGCAGTACTTC	CASSRQGLAGGLDYEQYF
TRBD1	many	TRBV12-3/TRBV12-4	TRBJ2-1	TGTGCCAGCAGCCTCAGGGGGCTTTGGTTCTTC	CASSLRGLWFF
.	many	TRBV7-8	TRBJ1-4	TGTGCCAGCAGCTTATTTTACAGGGAGGCTAATGAAAAACTGTTTTTT	CASSLFYREANEKLFF
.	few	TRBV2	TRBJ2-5	TGTGCCAGCAGGAGGGACTCGACCCAGGTCGAGACCCAGTACTTC	CASRRDSTQVETQYF
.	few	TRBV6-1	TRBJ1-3	TGTGCCAGCAGGCGACGACCGAGTGACTCTGGAAACACCATATATTTT	CASRRRPSDSGNTIYF
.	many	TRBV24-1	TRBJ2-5	TGTGCCACCCAAAGTGGAGCCGCGCAAGAGACCCAGTACTTC	CATQSGAAQETQYF
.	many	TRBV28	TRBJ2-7	TGTGCCAGCAGTTTATCGTCCCCGGTCCCAGACTACGAGCAGTACTTC	CASSLSSPVPDYEQYF
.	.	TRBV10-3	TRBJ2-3	TGTGCCGTCAGCACAGATACGCAGTATTTT	CAVSTDTQYF
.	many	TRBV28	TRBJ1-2	TGTGCCAGCAGTATTACAGTTACTAACTATGGCTACACCTTC	CASSITVTNYGYTF
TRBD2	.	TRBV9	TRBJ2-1	TGTGCCAGCAGCGTAGAGCGGGAAACCTACAATGAGCAGTTCTTC	CASSVERETYNEQFF
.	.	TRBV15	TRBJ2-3	TGTGCCACCAGCAGAGATTCTCGGCTGGGGTACACAGATACGCAGTATTTT	CATSRDSRLGYTDTQYF
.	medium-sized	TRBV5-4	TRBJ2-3	TGTGCCAGCAGCGCACTACAGGGCACAGATACGCAGTATTTT	CASSALQGTDTQYF
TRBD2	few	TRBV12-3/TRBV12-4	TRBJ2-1	TGTGCCAGCAGTTATTTTCGACCAGGTGTCGGGGGGGTTAATGAGCAGTTCTTC	CASSYFRPGVGGVNEQFF
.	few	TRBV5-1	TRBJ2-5	TGCGCCAGCAGCTTGGGACCTGAAGAGACCCAGTACTTC	CASSLGPEETQYF
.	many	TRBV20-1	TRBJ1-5	TGCAGTGTACCGACCGAGTCTGACAATCAGCCCCAGCATTTT	CSVPTESDNQPQHF
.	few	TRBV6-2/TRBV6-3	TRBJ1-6	TGTGCCAGCAGTTACTCAGCCACCTTGAATTCACCCCTCCACTTT	CASSYSATLNSPLHF
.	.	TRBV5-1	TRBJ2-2	TGCGCCAGCAGCTCTCAGCGGGTAAACACCGGGGAGCTGTTTTTT	CASSSQRVNTGELFF
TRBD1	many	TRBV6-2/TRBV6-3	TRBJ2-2	TGTGCCAGCAGCCGAATCGGGACAGGTGAAGGTTCCCGACGGTTGTTTTTT	CASSRIGTGEGSRRLFF
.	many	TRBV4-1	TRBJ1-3	TGCGCCAGCAGCCAAGATCCAGCAAGATCTGGAAACACCATATATTTT	CASSQDPARSGNTIYF
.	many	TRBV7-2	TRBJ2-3	TGTGCCAGCAGCCCCCAGGGGACCGGTACGCAGTATTTT	CASSPQGTGTQYF
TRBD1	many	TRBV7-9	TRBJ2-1	TGTGCCAGCAGCCAGCCCGGACAGGTTCGTTCCTACAATGAGCAGTTCTTC	CASSQPGQVRSYNEQFF
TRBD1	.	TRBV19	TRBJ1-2	TGTGCCAGTAGTAGACCGGGACAGCTTAACTATGGCTACACCTTC	CASSRPGQLNYGYTF
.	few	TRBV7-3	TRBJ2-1	TGTGCCAGCAGCTGGGGACAAGCCTACAATGAGCAGTTCTTC	CASSWGQAYNEQFF
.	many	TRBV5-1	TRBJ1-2	TGCGCCAGCAGCCGGGGACCAGGGGCTGGTGCGAACTATGGCTACACCTTC	CASSRGPGAGANYGYTF
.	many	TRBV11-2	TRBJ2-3	TGTGCCAGCAGCTTAGTTCCAAGCACAGATACGCAGTATTTT	CASSLVPSTDTQYF
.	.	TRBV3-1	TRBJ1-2	TGTGCCAGCAGCCAAACAGGGCTGGGTGGCTACACCTTC	CASSQTGLGGYTF
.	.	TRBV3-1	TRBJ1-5	TGTGCCAGCAGGCCATCTTTAGGGAGCAATCAGCCCCAGCATTTT	CASRPSLGSNQPQHF
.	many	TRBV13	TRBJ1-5	TGTGCCAGCACTCGGCAGGGGAATCAGCCCCAGCATTTT	CASTRQGNQPQHF
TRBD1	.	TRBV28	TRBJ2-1	TGTGCCAGCAGTCCGGGACAGGGGGCCGATGAGCAGTTCTTC	CASSPGQGADEQFF